This entry lists 6 T cell receptor beta chains sequenced from one sample in a study of T cells in Graves' hyperthyroidism and ophthalmopathy. RNA transcripts provided the source from which TCR beta CDR3 regions were amplified. In the first-round RT-PCR of the TCR CDR3, the HTBI primer set was used. Each CDR3 protein gets one entry after TCRdb re-called the multiplex PCR reads with MiXCR. The table lists 380,000 or so distinct CDR3 sequences, about 15% of them singletons. The source material was blood. These receptors were collected from a woman aged 25 to 39 with Graves' hyperthyroidism.

The table lists this clonotype with many counts. The rearrangement links TRBV6-5 to TRBJ2-1; D possibly uses TRBD1 or TRBD2 (6 bases each). Per the germline V gene, CDR1 is MNHEY and CDR2 is SVGAGI. V was trimmed by 2 bases and J by 9 bases, leaving 14 bases between them. The CDR3 is made up of 14 amino acids. The CDR3 region is CASSYPGARGEQFF. The CDR3 region has the DNA TGTGCCAGCAGTTACCCGGGGGCGCGGGGTGAGCAGTTCTTC.

This clonotype was counted many times. The V and J genes are TRBV29-1 and TRBJ2-3, with 9 bases lining up with TRBD2. Trimming removed 6 bases from V and 6 bases from J; junction bases left unmatched: 13. Germline CDR1 is SQVTM and CDR2 is ANQGSEA. There are 15 residues in the CDR3. This CDR3 reads CSVLRLAGASDTQYF. In DNA, the CDR3 is TGCAGCGTCCTGAGGTTAGCGGGAGCTTCGGATACGCAGTATTTT.

The chain links TRBV6-1 to TRBJ1-2; a weak D match, TRBD1 (5 bases). The CDR3 sequence is 14 residues long. Trimming stripped 6 bases from V and 8 bases from J, with 19 bases between. Germline-derived CDR1 and CDR2 are MNHNS and SASEGT. CDR3 in amino acids: CASSDSGRAGGYTF. The CDR3 nucleotides are TGTGCCAGCAGCGACTCTGGCAGGGCGGGCGGCTACACCTTC.

V and J are TRBV20-1 and TRBJ2-6; D unclear. The CDR3 extends over 14 amino acids. CDR1 is DFQATT, CDR2 SNEGSKA, per germline (reference sequence). V lost 3 bases, J lost 2 bases, and 8 bases lay in between. The CDR3 sequence is CSASKGTGANVLTF. CDR3 coding DNA: TGCAGTGCTAGTAAGGGCACTGGGGCCAACGTCCTGACTTTC.

The chain recombines TRBV10-3 with TRBJ2-2, with TRBD1 matching 10 bases. V lost 4 bases, J lost 6 bases, and 2 bases stayed unmatched. There are 14 residues in the CDR3. Germline values: CDR1 ENHRY, CDR2 SYGVKD. CDR3 protein: CAISGQGAAGELFF. The CDR3 DNA sequence: TGTGCCATCAGTGGACAGGGGGCGGCCGGGGAGCTGTTTTTT.

V is TRBV14 and J is TRBJ2-2, with D tentatively TRBD1 (5 bases). CDR1 and CDR2 (germline): SGHDN, FVKESK. The CDR3 runs 16 residues. The V and J ends lost 4 bases and 3 bases respectively, with 15 bases between them. CDR3 in DNA: TGTGCCAGCAGCCCCCACGCCAGGGTTTACACCGGGGAGCTGTTTTTT. Its translation: CASSPHARVYTGELFF.